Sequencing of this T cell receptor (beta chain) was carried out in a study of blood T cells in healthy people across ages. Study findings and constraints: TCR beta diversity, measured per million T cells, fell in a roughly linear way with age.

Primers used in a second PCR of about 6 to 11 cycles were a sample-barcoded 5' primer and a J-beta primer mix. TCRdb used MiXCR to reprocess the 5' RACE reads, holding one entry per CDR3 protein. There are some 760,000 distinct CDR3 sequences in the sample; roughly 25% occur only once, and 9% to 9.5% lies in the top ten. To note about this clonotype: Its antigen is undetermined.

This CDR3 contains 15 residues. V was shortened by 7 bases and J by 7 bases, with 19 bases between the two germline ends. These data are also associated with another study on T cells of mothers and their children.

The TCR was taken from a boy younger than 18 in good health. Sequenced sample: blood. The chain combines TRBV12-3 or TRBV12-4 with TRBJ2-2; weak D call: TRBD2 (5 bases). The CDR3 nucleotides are TGTGCCAGCACCTCGTTTTCAGCCGGGGTCGGGGAGCTGTTTTTT. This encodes CASTSFSAGVGELFF.